This T cell receptor (beta chain) originates from a study of CD8 T cells in Susac syndrome (dated by TCRdb to between 2019 and 2020). Context from the whole study: Among the sequenced Susac syndrome patients, 5 or 6 had clinically active disease and fewer than 10 were in clinical remission. Susac syndrome patients were therapy-naive, on corticosteroids (some also receiving IVIg), or on IVIg alone at blood withdrawal. Whether CD8+ T cell activation and differentiation in Susac syndrome was antigen driven was tested using repertoire sequencing. CD8+ T cell repertoire clonality was compared between approximately 12 healthy donors, some 14 Susac syndrome patients and 15 multiple sclerosis patients. On the study overall, not on this receptor specifically: The TCR sequencing and HLA analysis was acknowledged to have included a relatively small number of individuals. Roughly 17 and five Susac-specific public clones were found in the total CD8+ and CD8+ TEMRA repertoires, respectively. Clonal expansion was observed in Susac syndrome CD8+ repertoires, with the highest expansion in CD8+ TEMRA cells and greater expansion in clinically active than in remitting patients.

About this clonotype: What antigen it recognizes has not been identified. No clone much larger than this one lies a single base away; base qualities are absent.

RNA was extracted using the RNeasy kit, and about 0.45 to 1 ug of the RNA was reverse transcribed with random hexamers. The immunoSEQ multiplex PCR assay, covering 54 Vbeta and 13 Jbeta segments, was used to amplify TCR beta CDR3 regions. PCR amplification bias was corrected using a synthetic template baseline for primer optimization and computational correction. In the paper's pipeline: Only productive sequences were kept, with reads annotated to V, D and J genes according to IMGT and analyzed in immunoSEQ Analyzer. To calculate clonality, Shannon entropy was normalized by log2 of the number of productive unique sequences and then subtracted from one. For each patient and control, public and private clones were evaluated among the 100 most prevalent clones. Susac-specific clones were defined as absent from healthy and MS cohorts, 1052 published viral clones and other ImmuneACCESS disease sequences. Starting from the raw public reads, TCRdb applied fastp trimming at Q25, assembled clones with MiXCR and retained in-frame beta chains. Records with the same CDR3 protein are collapsed into one entry carrying the most frequent genes and DNA. The V and J calls follow TCRdb's processing rather than the paper's. This sample gives fewer than 85,000 distinct CDR3 sequences in total; approximately 94% of them show up just once. About 0.5% of the sample comes from the top ten.

Trimming takes 3 bases from V and 1 base from J, and the germline ends sit 8 bases apart. The CDR3, cysteine through phenylalanine, is 14 amino acids long. Just CDR3 DNA is preserved here, 42 bases in frame from base 1. Sequences SNHLY (CDR1) and FYNNEI (CDR2) are obtained from the germline V gene. High-throughput TCR beta sequencing profiled peripheral blood CD8+ and CD4+ T cells from healthy donors, Susac syndrome patients and multiple sclerosis patients. Recently defined diagnostic criteria for definite or probable disease were met by the Susac syndrome patients. Bulk CD8+ and CD4+ T cells were purified by magnetic negative isolation, whereas CD8+ TEMRA cells were enriched by FACS. Blood was drawn into EDTA tubes, processed within 24 hours, and PBMCs were isolated by density gradient centrifugation. PBMCs intended for TCR sequencing were frozen in liquid nitrogen and were later thawed in a 37 degrees C water bath. A purity of at least 90% was achieved for sorted or isolated CD4+, CD8+ and CD8+ TEMRA cells.

This chain joins TRBV2 to TRBJ2-3; TRBD1 might be the D gene, on 5 matching bases. The source is a human donor with Susac syndrome. Sequencing was performed on CD8+ T cells from PBMCs. Here the CDR3 is given as CASSDPRGTDTQYF. The bases read TGTGCCAGCAGTGACCCCAGGGGCACAGATACGCAGTATTTT.